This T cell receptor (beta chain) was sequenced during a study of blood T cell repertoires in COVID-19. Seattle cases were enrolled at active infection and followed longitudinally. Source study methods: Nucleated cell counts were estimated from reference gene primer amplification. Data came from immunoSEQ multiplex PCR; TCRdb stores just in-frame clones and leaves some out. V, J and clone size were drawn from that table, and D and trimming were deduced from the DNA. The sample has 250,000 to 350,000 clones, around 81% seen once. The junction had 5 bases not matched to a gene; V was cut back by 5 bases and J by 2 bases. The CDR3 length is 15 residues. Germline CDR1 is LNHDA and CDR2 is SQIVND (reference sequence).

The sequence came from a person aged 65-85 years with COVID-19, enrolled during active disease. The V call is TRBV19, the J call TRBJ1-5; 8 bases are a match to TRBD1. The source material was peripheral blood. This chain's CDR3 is CASSLTGGGNQPQHF. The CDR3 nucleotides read TGTGCCAGTAGTCTAACAGGGGGTGGCAATCAGCCCCAGCATTTT.